Below, 8 T cell receptor beta chains from the same sample are listed, as sequenced in a study of OX40 agonist ivuxolimab in advanced cancers. The repertoire was sequenced with immunoSEQ multiplex PCR; TCRdb's copy has only in-frame clones and lacks some. Seen here are around 75,000 clones, just under 90% observed once, and the top ten hold approximately 2.3%. The sequenced sample was CD4+ or CD8+ T cells sorted from blood, obtained in a trial of the OX40 agonist ivuxolimab. The origin of the receptors is an adult with an advanced solid tumor such as melanoma, head and neck, liver or kidney cancer.

The chain uses TRBV19 and TRBJ2-5; 8 bases agree with TRBD1. The germline CDR1 and CDR2 sequences are LNHDA and SQIVND (reference sequence). Unmatched junction bases numbered 4, after V lost 5 bases and J lost 2 bases. CDR3 size: 14 residues. The CDR3 is CASSGGQDQETQYF. The CDR3 DNA sequence: TGTGCCAGTAGTGGGGGACAGGATCAAGAGACCCAGTACTTC. Combining the CDR3 with reference TRBV19 and TRBJ2-5 gives the whole variable domain DGGITQSPKYLFRKEGQNVTLSCEQNLNHDAMYWYRQDPGQGLRLIYYSQIVNDFQKGDIAEGYSVSREKKESFPLTVTSAQKNPTAFYLCASSGGQDQETQYFGPGTRLLVL.

The chain carries TRBV7-7 and TRBJ2-3, with 7 bases fitting TRBD2. The CDR3 spans 15 residues. CDR1 is SSHAT, CDR2 FNYEAQ, per germline (reference sequence). CDR3 bases: TGTGCTAGCTCGCCCGGCGGGAGAGGTTCAGATACGCAGTATTTT. It is translated as CASSPGGRGSDTQYF.

V usage is TRBV5-1 and J usage is TRBJ2-7, with a possible D match to TRBD2 (6 bases). Germline V lookup: CDR1 SGHRS, CDR2 YFSETQ. Trimming removed 0 bases from V and 2 bases from J, with 15 bases in between. The CDR3 spans 16 residues. The CDR3 DNA is TGCGCCAGCAGCTTGGTAAGTCCGCGGGGAGCCTACGAGCAGTACTTC. Amino acids: CASSLVSPRGAYEQYF.

This chain uses TRBV2 with TRBJ2-2; a weak D match, TRBD2 (5 bases). Germline-derived CDR1 and CDR2 are SNHLY and FYNNEI. The V gene lost 7 bases and the J gene lost 6 bases, with 12 bases spanning the gap. The CDR3 loop spans 13 amino acids. CDR3 nucleotides: TGTGCCAGCAACCCCGGGGTCCCCGGGGAGCTGTTTTTT. The encoded protein is CASNPGVPGELFF. Together with reference TRBV2 and TRBJ2-2, the CDR3 gives the full variable domain: EPEVTQTPSHQVTQMGQEVILRCVPISNHLYFYWYRQILGQKVEFLVSFYNNEISEKSEIFDDQFSVERPDGSNFTLKIRSTKLEDSAMYFCASNPGVPGELFFGEGSRLTVL.

CDR3: CASSPVQGTMNTEAFF. Written as DNA, the CDR3 is TGTGCCAGCAGTCCGGTACAGGGGACGATGAACACTGAAGCTTTCTTT. The chain is built from TRBV28 and TRBJ1-1; 7 bases align to TRBD1. The V gene end was trimmed by 5 bases and the J gene end by 0 bases; junction bases not matched to a gene: 9. Germline CDR1 and CDR2: MDHEN and SYDVKM. This CDR3 has 16 amino acids.

The CDR3 here is CASSIGGGGAYNEQFF. CDR3 in DNA: TGTGCCAGTAGTATAGGGGGAGGGGGCGCCTACAATGAGCAGTTCTTC. V is TRBV19 and J is TRBJ2-1; tentatively, D is TRBD1 or TRBD2 (7 bases each). V was cut by 1 base and J by 2 bases, with 12 bases left in between. The CDR3 sequence is 16 residues long. From germline, CDR1 is LNHDA and CDR2 SQIVND (reference sequence).

The chain has TRBV5-1 and TRBJ2-1, with TRBD2 identical over 8 bases. Germline CDR1 reads SGHRS; CDR2 reads YFSETQ. The CDR3 spans 15 residues. The J segment lost 8 bases and the V segment lost 0 bases, leaving 7 bases of the junction unmatched. This CDR3 is CASSLVSGGIDEQFF. Written as DNA, the CDR3 is TGCGCCAGCAGCTTGGTTTCGGGGGGGATTGATGAGCAGTTCTTC.

The gene calls are TRBV5-6 and TRBJ1-1; D gene ambiguous. The CDR3 runs to 16 residues. Germline loops: CDR1 SGHDT, CDR2 YYEEEE. The germline V and J ends were trimmed by 0 bases and 1 base, with 13 bases remaining between them. The CDR3 here is CASSLAEGRSNTEAFF. CDR3 nucleotides: TGTGCCAGCAGCTTGGCCGAAGGTCGGTCGAACACTGAAGCTTTCTTT.